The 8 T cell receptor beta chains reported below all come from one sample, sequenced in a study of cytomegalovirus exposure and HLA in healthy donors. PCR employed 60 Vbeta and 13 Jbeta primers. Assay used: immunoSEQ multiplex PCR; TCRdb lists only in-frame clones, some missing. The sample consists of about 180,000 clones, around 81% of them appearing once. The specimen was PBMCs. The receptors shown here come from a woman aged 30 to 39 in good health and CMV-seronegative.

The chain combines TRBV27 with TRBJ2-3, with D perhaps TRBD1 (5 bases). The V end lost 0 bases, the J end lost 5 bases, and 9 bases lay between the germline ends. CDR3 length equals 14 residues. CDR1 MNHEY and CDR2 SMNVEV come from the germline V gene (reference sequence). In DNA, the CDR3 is TGTGCCAGCAGTTTATCGGCAGGGCAAGATACGCAGTATTTT. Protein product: CASSLSAGQDTQYF.

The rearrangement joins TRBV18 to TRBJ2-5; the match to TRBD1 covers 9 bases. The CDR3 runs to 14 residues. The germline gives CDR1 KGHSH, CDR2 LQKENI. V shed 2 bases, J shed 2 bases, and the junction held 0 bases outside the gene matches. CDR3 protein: CASSPGTGQETQYF. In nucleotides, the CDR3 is TGTGCCAGCTCACCAGGGACAGGGCAAGAGACCCAGTACTTC.

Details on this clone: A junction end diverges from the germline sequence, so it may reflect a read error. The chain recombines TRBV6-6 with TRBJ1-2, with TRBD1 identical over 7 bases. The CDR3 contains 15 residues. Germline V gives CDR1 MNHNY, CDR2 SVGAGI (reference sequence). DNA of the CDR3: TGTGCCAGTAGTGGACAAGGGGGCCAGAACTATGGTTACACCTTC. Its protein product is CASSGQGGQNYGYTF.

Here the CDR3 reads CASSSNSSSYNEQFF. The CDR3 coding sequence is TGTGCCAGCAGTTCAAATTCGAGCTCCTACAATGAGCAGTTCTTC. V and J are TRBV27 and TRBJ2-1, with no clear D. The V gene lost 4 bases and the J gene lost 0 bases, with 10 bases spanning the gap. CDR1 is MNHEY, CDR2 SMNVEV, per germline (reference sequence). This CDR3 spans 15 amino acids.

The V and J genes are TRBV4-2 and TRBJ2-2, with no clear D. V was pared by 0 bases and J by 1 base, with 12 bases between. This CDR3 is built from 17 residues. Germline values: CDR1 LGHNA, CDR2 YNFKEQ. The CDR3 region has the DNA TGTGCCAGCAGCCAAGATCTTTTTATCAGGAACACCGGGGAGCTGTTTTTT. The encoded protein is CASSQDLFIRNTGELFF.

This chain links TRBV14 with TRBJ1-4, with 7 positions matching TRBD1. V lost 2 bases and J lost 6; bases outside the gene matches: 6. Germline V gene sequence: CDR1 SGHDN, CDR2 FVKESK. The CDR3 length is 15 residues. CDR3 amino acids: CASSQTQGVDEKLFF. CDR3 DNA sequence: TGTGCCAGCAGCCAAACCCAGGGGGTAGATGAAAAACTGTTTTTT.

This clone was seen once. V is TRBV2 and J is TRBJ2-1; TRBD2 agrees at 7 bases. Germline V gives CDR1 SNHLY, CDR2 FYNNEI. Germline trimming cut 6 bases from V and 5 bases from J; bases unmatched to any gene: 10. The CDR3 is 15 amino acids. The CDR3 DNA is TGTGCCAGCAGGCGGTCCGGACTAGGGGACAATGAGCAGTTCTTC. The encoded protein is CASRRSGLGDNEQFF.

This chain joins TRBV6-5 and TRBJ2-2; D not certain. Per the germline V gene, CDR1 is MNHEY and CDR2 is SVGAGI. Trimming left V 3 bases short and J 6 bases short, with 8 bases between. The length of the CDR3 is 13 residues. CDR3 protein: CASSYPIAGELFF. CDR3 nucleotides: TGTGCCAGCAGTTATCCGATAGCCGGGGAGCTGTTTTTT.